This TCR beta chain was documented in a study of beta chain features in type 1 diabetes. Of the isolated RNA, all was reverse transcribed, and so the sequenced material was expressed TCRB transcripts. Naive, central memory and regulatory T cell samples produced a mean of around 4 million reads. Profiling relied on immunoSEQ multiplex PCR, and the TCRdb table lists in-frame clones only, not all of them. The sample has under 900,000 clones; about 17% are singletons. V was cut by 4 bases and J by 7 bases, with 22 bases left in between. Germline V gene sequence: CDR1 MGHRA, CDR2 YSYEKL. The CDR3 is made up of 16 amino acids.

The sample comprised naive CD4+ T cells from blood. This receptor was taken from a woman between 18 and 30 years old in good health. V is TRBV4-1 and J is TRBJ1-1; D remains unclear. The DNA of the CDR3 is TGCGCCAGCAGCCCCGGAGAGGGCAGTGGGGTCCATGAAGCTTTCTTT. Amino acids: CASSPGEGSGVHEAFF.